This TCR beta chain was retrieved from a study of control samples from healthy donors and cancer patients. Data came from immunoSEQ multiplex PCR; TCRdb stores just in-frame clones and leaves some out. Of roughly 130,000 clones in the sample, about 95% were seen once. Sequencing was done on a sample of blood. The clonotype was recovered from a man under 40 in good health.

CDR3 coding DNA: TGTGCCAGCAGCGCCAACGCAGGGGGGGTGGAGACCCAGTACTTC. Its translation is CASSANAGGVETQYF. The chain joins TRBV9 to TRBJ2-5; D possibly uses TRBD1 or TRBD2 (7 bases each). Trimming stripped 3 bases from V and 5 bases from J, with 17 bases between. CDR3 size: 15 residues. CDR1 and CDR2 (germline): SGDLS, YYNGEE. Full variable domain (missing parts from reference TRBV9 and TRBJ2-5): DSGVTQTPKHLITATGQRVTLRCSPRSGDLSVYWYQQSLDQGLQFLIQYYNGEERAKGNILERFSAQQFPDLHSELNLSSLELGDSALYFCASSANAGGVETQYFGPGTRLLVL.